A single sample gave rise to the 27 T cell receptor beta chains below, sequenced in a study of T cells after somatic rescue of genetic block. TCRdb's copy holds only in-frame clones and misses some; the assay was immunoSEQ multiplex PCR. Seen here are over 95,000 clones, 75% to 95% observed once, and the top ten hold about 1.5%. What was sequenced was peripheral blood mononuclear cells (PBMCs). The receptors shown here come from a woman aged 18-29 years.

This chain joins TRBV19 and TRBJ1-5; no clear D. The ends were cut back, 5 bases at V and 0 bases at J, with 14 bases in the middle. CDR1 is LNHDA, CDR2 SQIVND, per germline (reference sequence). The CDR3 is made up of 16 amino acids. The CDR3 DNA reads as TGTGCCAGTAGTGAGGGATTTGAAGTTAGCAATCAGCCCCAGCATTTT. Amino acids: CASSEGFEVSNQPQHF. Combining the CDR3 with reference TRBV19 and TRBJ1-5 gives the whole variable domain DGGITQSPKYLFRKEGQNVTLSCEQNLNHDAMYWYRQDPGQGLRLIYYSQIVNDFQKGDIAEGYSVSREKKESFPLTVTSAQKNPTAFYLCASSEGFEVSNQPQHFGDGTRLSIL.

This rearrangement joins TRBV5-1 to TRBJ2-7, with D possibly called TRBD1 or TRBD2 (5 bases each). This CDR3 region has 14 residues. The V gene lost 1 base and the J gene lost 6 bases, with 14 bases spanning the gap. Per germline, CDR1 SGHRS and CDR2 YFSETQ. DNA of the CDR3: TGCGCCAGCAGCTTGAGGGGTGATGAGGGCGAGCAGTACTTC. Its protein is CASSLRGDEGEQYF.

The chain has TRBV5-6 and TRBJ1-1, with no clear D. The V end was cut by 3 bases, the J end by 1 base, with 19 bases between. This CDR3 is 17 amino acids long. Germline V gene sequence: CDR1 SGHDT, CDR2 YYEEEE. CDR3 sequence (DNA): TGTGCCAGCAGCTCTCCCGGACTGGAGGAAGGGAACACTGAAGCTTTCTTT. It specifies CASSSPGLEEGNTEAFF.

The chain recombines TRBV13 with TRBJ2-1, with TRBD2 identical over 9 bases. The CDR3 totals 16 residues. Germline CDR1 PRHDT, CDR2 FYEKMQ (reference sequence). V shed 6 bases and J 9 bases; nucleotides not matched to a gene: 15. CDR3 sequence reads: CASSPLQAGGPSEQFF. The CDR3 nucleotides are TGTGCCAGCAGTCCCCTTCAGGCGGGGGGGCCGAGTGAGCAGTTCTTC.

This clone occurred once. The chain links TRBV19 to TRBJ1-4; TRBD1 agrees at 11 bases. CDR3 length: 16 residues. J gave up 8 bases and V 4 bases, and 9 bases lay outside the gene matches. The germline CDR1 and CDR2 sequences are LNHDA and SQIVND (reference sequence). This CDR3 reads CASSKDPGQGGEKLFF. CDR3 nucleotides: TGTGCCAGTAGTAAGGACCCGGGACAGGGGGGAGAAAAACTGTTTTTT.

The chain uses TRBV7-4 and TRBJ2-1, with 13 bases lining up with TRBD2. The V and J ends lost 5 bases and 0 bases, in that order; junction bases with no gene match: 13. The CDR3 loop spans 20 amino acids. The germline V gene has CDR1 SGHVT and CDR2 SQSDAQ. CDR3 sequence reads: CASSTRPGLAGTRSYNEQFF. The CDR3 DNA reads TGTGCCAGCAGCACGCGGCCGGGACTAGCGGGGACCCGCTCCTACAATGAGCAGTTCTTC.

This chain links TRBV11-1 with TRBJ2-3, with a weak D call TRBD1 (6 bases). Germline CDR1 is SGHAT and CDR2 is FQDESV (reference sequence). Trimming removed 4 bases from V and 2 bases from J, with 16 bases in between. The CDR3 consists of 16 residues. The CDR3 coding sequence is TGTGCCAGCAGCTCGTTCCTCACAGGGTTCACAGATACGCAGTATTTT. It encodes CASSSFLTGFTDTQYF. Combining the CDR3 with reference TRBV11-1 and TRBJ2-3 gives the whole variable domain EAEVAQSPRYKITEKSQAVAFWCDPISGHATLYWYRQILGQGPELLVQFQDESVVDDSQLPKDRFSAERLKGVDSTLKIQPAELGDSAMYLCASSSFLTGFTDTQYFGPGTRLTVL.

CDR3 sequence reads: CASSDGLAGFDEQFF. The CDR3 DNA is TGTGCCAGCAGTGACGGACTAGCGGGGTTTGATGAGCAGTTCTTC. The J gene is TRBJ2-1, the V gene TRBV6-4, with 12 bases that match TRBD2. The V gene's germline CDR1 is MRHNA and CDR2 SNTAGT. The CDR3 has 15 residues. V lost 2 bases and J lost 8; bases outside the gene matches: 4.

V gene TRBV5-5 combines with J gene TRBJ2-1, with 11 bases identical to TRBD2. In germline, CDR1 is SGHKS, CDR2 YYEKEE (reference sequence). There are 15 residues in the CDR3. J lost 8 bases, V lost 3 bases, and 7 bases had no gene match. The CDR3 is CASSSISGGAHEQFF. Written as DNA, the CDR3 is TGTGCCAGCAGCTCAATTAGCGGGGGGGCCCATGAGCAGTTCTTC.

The chain is built from TRBV5-4 and TRBJ2-7; 8 nucleotides match TRBD1. Germline V gene lookup returns CDR1 SGHNT and CDR2 YYREEE (reference sequence). V was pared by 4 bases and J by 1 base, with 7 bases of the junction left unmatched. The CDR3 runs to 15 residues. CDR3 in DNA: TGTGCCAGCAGCCCGGGGACAGGACGTTCCTACGAGCAGTACTTC. Protein product: CASSPGTGRSYEQYF.

CDR3 nucleotides: TGTGCCAGCAGCCCAGCCGGGGTCCAAAGGACAGATACGCAGTATTTT. Amino acid sequence: CASSPAGVQRTDTQYF. The chain employs TRBV27 and TRBJ2-3; perhaps TRBD2 as D (5 bases). The CDR3 totals 16 residues. V gave up 6 bases and J gave up 3 bases, with 19 bases separating them. CDR1 is MNHEY, CDR2 SMNVEV, per germline (reference sequence).

The chain has TRBV9 and TRBJ1-2, with 9 bases aligning to TRBD1. V trimming: 4 bases; J trimming: 2 bases; junction bases outside the gene matches: 9. In germline, CDR1 is SGDLS, CDR2 YYNGEE. This CDR3 contains 16 residues. The CDR3 protein is CASSTNRDRANYGYTF. The DNA for the CDR3 is TGTGCCAGCAGCACAAACCGGGACAGGGCGAACTATGGCTACACCTTC.

The genes are TRBV7-2 and TRBJ2-3; D ambiguous. Germline CDR1 and CDR2: SGHTA and FQGNSA. With 8 bases removed from V and 0 bases from J, the gap between germline ends came to 12 bases. CDR3 length: 14 residues. DNA for the CDR3: TGTGCCAGCTCGACAACCACTAGCACAGATACGCAGTATTTT. It codes for CASSTTTSTDTQYF.

This chain links TRBV6-4 with TRBJ2-6, with unresolved D. This CDR3 comprises 13 residues. Germline-derived CDR1 and CDR2 are MRHNA and SNTAGT. With 6 bases removed from V and 0 bases from J, the gap between germline ends came to 3 bases. The CDR3 DNA follows: TGTGCCAGCAGCCACTCTGGGGCCAACGTCCTGACTTTC. Amino acids: CASSHSGANVLTF.

The chain has TRBV5-4 and TRBJ1-6; 7 bases map to TRBD1. V was pared by 2 bases and J by 8 bases, with 4 bases of the junction left unmatched. The V gene's germline CDR1 is SGHNT and CDR2 YYREEE (reference sequence). The CDR3 is 14 amino acids. Here the CDR3 reads CASSLLTGDSPLHF. The DNA of the CDR3 is TGTGCCAGCAGCTTACTAACAGGGGATTCACCCCTCCACTTT.

The chain employs TRBV2 and TRBJ1-4, with D possibly TRBD1 on 6 matching bases. CDR1 and CDR2 from the germline V gene are SNHLY and FYNNEI. The CDR3 runs to 13 residues. V was clipped by 7 bases and J by 8 bases, with 14 bases between them. The CDR3 here is CASTEQGGEKLFF. The CDR3 DNA sequence: TGTGCCAGCACCGAACAGGGTGGAGAAAAACTGTTTTTT. The complete variable domain, with remaining parts taken from reference TRBV2 and TRBJ1-4, reads EPEVTQTPSHQVTQMGQEVILRCVPISNHLYFYWYRQILGQKVEFLVSFYNNEISEKSEIFDDQFSVERPDGSNFTLKIRSTKLEDSAMYFCASTEQGGEKLFFGSGTQLSVL.

This clone has a single count. CDR3 in DNA: TGTGCCAGCAGCTCCCCTCACACCATATATTTT. It encodes CASSSPHTIYF. V and J are TRBV7-9 and TRBJ1-3, with D hard to call. Between the trimmed V and J ends, which lost 4 bases and 8 bases, there was a span of 6 bases. CDR1 SEHNR and CDR2 FQNEAQ come from the germline V gene (reference sequence). This CDR3 has 11 amino acids.

This clone was seen once. The rearrangement joins TRBV19 to TRBJ2-5; D could derive from TRBD1 or TRBD2 (5 bases each). Trimming removed 4 bases at V and 3 bases at J, with 18 bases between. Germline values: CDR1 LNHDA, CDR2 SQIVND (reference sequence). CDR3 length equals 16 residues. CDR3 amino acids: CASSKPPGPKKETQYF. The CDR3 nucleotides are TGTGCCAGTAGTAAACCCCCGGGACCAAAAAAAGAGACCCAGTACTTC.

This clone was found a few times. The chain joins TRBV10-3 to TRBJ2-2; D remains ambiguous. V gave up 10 bases and J gave up 3 bases, with 9 bases separating them. The CDR3 length is 12 residues. CDR1 is ENHRY and CDR2 is SYGVKD in the germline V gene. For the CDR3, the DNA is TGTGCCACCCAGTGGGACACCGGGGAGCTGTTTTTT. Its translation is CATQWDTGELFF.

This chain joins TRBV19 and TRBJ2-1; TRBD2 might be the D (6 bases). The CDR3 is made up of 13 amino acids. V lost 7 bases to trimming and J lost 8 bases, with 15 bases between them. Germline assignment: CDR1 LNHDA and CDR2 SQIVND (reference sequence). This CDR3 reads CASTPAAGYEQFF. CDR3 DNA sequence: TGTGCCAGTACCCCCGCGGCGGGGTATGAGCAGTTCTTC. Full variable domain (missing parts from reference TRBV19 and TRBJ2-1): DGGITQSPKYLFRKEGQNVTLSCEQNLNHDAMYWYRQDPGQGLRLIYYSQIVNDFQKGDIAEGYSVSREKKESFPLTVTSAQKNPTAFYLCASTPAAGYEQFFGPGTRLTVL.

This clone is a singleton in its sample. The V call is TRBV2, the J call TRBJ1-1; maybe TRBD1 (5 bases). The CDR3 spans 14 residues. V lost 4 bases, J lost 3 bases, and 12 bases lay in between. From germline, CDR1 is SNHLY and CDR2 FYNNEI. This CDR3 is CASSGGDFHTEAFF. The CDR3 DNA is TGTGCCAGCAGTGGAGGGGATTTTCACACTGAAGCTTTCTTT.

This clone has ten or more counts. The chain has TRBV6-1 and TRBJ1-6; 12 bases match TRBD1. The CDR3 is 16 amino acids. The junction had 6 bases not matched to a gene; V was cut back by 1 base and J by 11 bases. Germline V lookup: CDR1 MNHNS, CDR2 SASEGT. The DNA for the CDR3 is TGTGCCAGCAGTGAAGGTGTTGGGACAGGGGGCACACCCCTCCACTTT. Encoded protein: CASSEGVGTGGTPLHF.

The J gene is TRBJ1-4, the V gene TRBV5-6, with 10 bases lining up with TRBD1. The CDR3 extends over 19 amino acids. The J segment lost 0 bases and the V segment lost 4 bases, leaving 12 bases of the junction unmatched. Germline assignment: CDR1 SGHDT and CDR2 YYEEEE. CDR3 DNA: TGTGCCAGCAGCCCGACAGGGGGCGCGGGGATTGCAACTAATGAAAAACTGTTTTTT. It codes for CASSPTGGAGIATNEKLFF. Based on the CDR3 plus reference TRBV5-6 and TRBJ1-4, the full variable domain is DAGVTQSPTHLIKTRGQQVTLRCSPKSGHDTVSWYQQALGQGPQFIFQYYEEEERQRGNFPDRFSGHQFPNYSSELNVNALLLGDSALYLCASSPTGGAGIATNEKLFFGSGTQLSVL.

The CDR3 loop reads CAWARLGPRWGYTF. CDR3 sequence (DNA): TGTGCCTGGGCCCGGTTAGGACCTAGATGGGGCTACACCTTC. This chain links TRBV30 with TRBJ1-2; D is unclear. The CDR3 is 14 residues long. The V and J ends lost 5 bases and 8 bases respectively, with 21 bases between them. The germline V gene has CDR1 GTSNPN and CDR2 SVGIG (reference sequence).

The J gene is TRBJ1-2, the V gene TRBV18; maybe TRBD1 (5 bases). This CDR3 spans 15 amino acids. Germline CDR1 is KGHSH and CDR2 is LQKENI. V lost 2 bases and J 4 bases, leaving 14 bases between the germline ends. The CDR3 sequence: CASSPESGAGYGYTF. In DNA form, the CDR3 reads TGTGCCAGCTCACCAGAGAGCGGGGCCGGCTATGGCTACACCTTC.

V gene TRBV11-3 combines with J gene TRBJ1-2; D remains ambiguous. The germline V gene encodes CDR1 SGHNT and CDR2 YENEEA. The V end lost 4 bases, the J end lost 8 bases, and 14 bases lay between the germline ends. The CDR3 spans 13 residues. CDR3 protein: CASSSPVYEGYTF. DNA of the CDR3: TGTGCCAGCAGCTCCCCGGTATATGAAGGCTACACCTTC. Supplemented by reference TRBV11-3 and TRBJ1-2, the full variable domain reads EAGVVQSPRYKIIEKKQPVAFWCNPISGHNTLYWYLQNLGQGPELLIRYENEEAVDDSQLPKDRFSAERLKGVDSTLKIQPAELGDSAVYLCASSSPVYEGYTFGSGTRLTVV.

The chain employs TRBV6-4 and TRBJ2-2, with D perhaps matching TRBD2 (7 bases). Germline CDR1 reads MRHNA; CDR2 reads SNTAGT. This CDR3 region has 16 residues. Trimming took off 4 bases at V and 4 bases at J, with 16 bases between the two ends. CDR3 residues: CASSVLGGGGTGELFF. In DNA, the CDR3 is TGTGCCAGCAGTGTCCTGGGAGGGGGAGGCACCGGGGAGCTGTTTTTT.